The entry that follows covers one T cell receptor beta chain sequence. Everyone who donated was a healthy bone marrow donor. The data are from a study of cytomegalovirus exposure and HLA in healthy donors. Amplification used 60 Vbeta primers and 13 Jbeta primers. As handled by the study authors: Per a later analysis, the number of unique TCR beta chains was approximately 80 million, of which some 9.9 million were shared. Profiled with immunoSEQ multiplex PCR; TCRdb holds only in-frame clones, not every one. The V and J calls and clone size are taken from that table; D and trimming were inferred from the DNA. The sample's table shows 25,000 to 35,000 clones. The V end lost 3 bases, the J end lost 4 bases, and 9 bases lay between the germline ends. CDR3 size: 13 residues. The germline CDR1 and CDR2 sequences are LNHDA and SQIVND (reference sequence).

The origin of this receptor is a man in his forties in good health and CMV-seronegative. This sequence joins TRBV19 and TRBJ2-5; D gene ambiguous. The specimen sequenced was PBMCs. CDR3 bases: TGTGCCAGTAGTATTGGCAGGATAGAGACCCAGTACTTC. Translation gives CASSIGRIETQYF. Full variable domain (remainder filled in from reference TRBV19 and TRBJ2-5): DGGITQSPKYLFRKEGQNVTLSCEQNLNHDAMYWYRQDPGQGLRLIYYSQIVNDFQKGDIAEGYSVSREKKESFPLTVTSAQKNPTAFYLCASSIGRIETQYFGPGTRLLVL.